Sequencing of this TCR beta chain was carried out in a study of cytomegalovirus exposure and HLA in healthy donors. Study at large: Falling in the Caucasian-associated ancestry cluster were roughly 80% of 398 genotyped donors.

The study, taken as a whole, reports: HLA-A and HLA-B allele assignments for most subjects were reportedly predicted accurately using TCR beta sequences.

V was pared by 6 bases and J by 2 bases, with 14 bases of the junction left unmatched. The CDR3 has 18 residues. Germline V CDR1 and CDR2: SGHNT, YENEEA. The primer mix had 60 Vbeta and 13 Jbeta primers. Clones were sequenced by immunoSEQ multiplex PCR, and TCRdb holds only the in-frame ones, with some missing. Among 160,000 or so clones listed, 81% were seen once. To note about this clone: The antigen is not known.

Donors showed nominal health when sampled, although they likely had unrecorded immune exposures. This receptor was identified in a man aged 45-65 years in good health and CMV-seropositive. Sequencing input: PBMCs. V usage is TRBV11-3 and J usage is TRBJ2-2; TRBD2 aligns across 8 bases. The CDR3 bases are TGTGCCAGCAGAGCCGGGGGCGGGCGGGGGGATAACACCGGGGAGCTGTTTTTT. This sequence encodes CASRAGGGRGDNTGELFF.